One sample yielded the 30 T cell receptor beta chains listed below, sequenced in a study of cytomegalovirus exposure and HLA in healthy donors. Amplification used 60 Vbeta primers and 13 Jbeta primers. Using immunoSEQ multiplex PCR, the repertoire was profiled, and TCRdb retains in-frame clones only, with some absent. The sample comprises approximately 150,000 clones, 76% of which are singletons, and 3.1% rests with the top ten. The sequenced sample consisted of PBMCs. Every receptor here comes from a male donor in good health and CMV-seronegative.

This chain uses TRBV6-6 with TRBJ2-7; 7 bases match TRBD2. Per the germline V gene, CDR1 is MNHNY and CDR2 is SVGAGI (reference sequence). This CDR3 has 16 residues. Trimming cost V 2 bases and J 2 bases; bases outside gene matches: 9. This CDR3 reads CASSYGASGKAYEQYF. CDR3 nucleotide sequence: TGTGCCAGCAGTTACGGGGCAAGCGGGAAGGCCTACGAGCAGTACTTC.

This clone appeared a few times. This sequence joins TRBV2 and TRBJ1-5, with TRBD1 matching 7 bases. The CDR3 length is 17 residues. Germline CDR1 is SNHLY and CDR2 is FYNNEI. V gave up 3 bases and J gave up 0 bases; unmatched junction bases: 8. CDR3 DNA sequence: TGTGCCAGCAGTGACCCTTACAGGGGCTATAGCAATCAGCCCCAGCATTTT. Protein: CASSDPYRGYSNQPQHF.

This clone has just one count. The chain's CDR3 is CASRETSGPPRMKYF. The DNA of the CDR3 is TGTGCCAGCAGGGAAACTAGCGGGCCGCCAAGAATGAAGTACTTC. The rearrangement joins TRBV6-4 to TRBJ2-5; 9 bases fit TRBD2. Germline loops: CDR1 MRHNA, CDR2 SNTAGT. This CDR3 spans 15 amino acids. Trimming took 6 bases from V and 12 from J; bases not matched to a gene: 17.

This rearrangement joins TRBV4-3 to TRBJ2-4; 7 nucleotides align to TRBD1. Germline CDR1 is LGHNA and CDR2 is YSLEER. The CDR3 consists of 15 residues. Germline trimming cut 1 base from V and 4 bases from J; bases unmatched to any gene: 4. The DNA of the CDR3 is TGCGCCAGCAGCCAAGGAGTACAGGGGAAAAACATTCAGTACTTC. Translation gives CASSQGVQGKNIQYF.

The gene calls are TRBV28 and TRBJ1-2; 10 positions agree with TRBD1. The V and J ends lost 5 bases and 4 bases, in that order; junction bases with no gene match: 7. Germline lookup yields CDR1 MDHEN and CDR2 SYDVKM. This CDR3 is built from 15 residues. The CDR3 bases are TGTGCCAGCAGTCGTCCGGGACAGGGGAGCTATGGCTACACCTTC. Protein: CASSRPGQGSYGYTF.

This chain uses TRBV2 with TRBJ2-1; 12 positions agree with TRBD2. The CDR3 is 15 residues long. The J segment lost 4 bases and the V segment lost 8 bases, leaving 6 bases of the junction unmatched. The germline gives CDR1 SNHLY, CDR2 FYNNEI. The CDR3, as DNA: TGTGCCAGCCTAGCAGGACTAGCGGGATACAATGAGCAGTTCTTC. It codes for CASLAGLAGYNEQFF.

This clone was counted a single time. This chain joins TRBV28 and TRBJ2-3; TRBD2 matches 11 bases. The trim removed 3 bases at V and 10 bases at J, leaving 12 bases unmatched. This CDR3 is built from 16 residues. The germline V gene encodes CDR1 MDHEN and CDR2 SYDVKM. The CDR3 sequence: CASSFGTSGNSSPQYF. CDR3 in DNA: TGTGCCAGCAGTTTCGGGACTAGCGGAAATTCTTCTCCGCAGTATTTT.

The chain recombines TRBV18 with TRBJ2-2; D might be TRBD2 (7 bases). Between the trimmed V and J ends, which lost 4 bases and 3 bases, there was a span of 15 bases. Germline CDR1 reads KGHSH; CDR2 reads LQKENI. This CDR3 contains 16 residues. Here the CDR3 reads CASSRYGGLDTGELFF. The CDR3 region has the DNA TGTGCCAGCTCACGTTACGGGGGGCTCGACACCGGGGAGCTGTTTTTT.

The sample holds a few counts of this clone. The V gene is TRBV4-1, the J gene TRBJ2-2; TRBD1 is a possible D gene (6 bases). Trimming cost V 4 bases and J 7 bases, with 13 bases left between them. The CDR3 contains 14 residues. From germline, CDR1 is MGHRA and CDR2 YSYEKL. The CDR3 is CASSPLGAGGELFF. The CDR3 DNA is TGCGCCAGCAGCCCCTTGGGGGCCGGCGGGGAGCTGTTTTTT.

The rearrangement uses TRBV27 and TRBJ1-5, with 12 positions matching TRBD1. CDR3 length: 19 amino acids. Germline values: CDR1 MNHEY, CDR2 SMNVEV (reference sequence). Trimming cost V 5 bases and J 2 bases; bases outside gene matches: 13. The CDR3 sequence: CASSLWSGTGGAGNQPQHF. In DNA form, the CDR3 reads TGTGCCAGCAGTCTATGGTCAGGGACAGGGGGCGCCGGCAATCAGCCCCAGCATTTT.

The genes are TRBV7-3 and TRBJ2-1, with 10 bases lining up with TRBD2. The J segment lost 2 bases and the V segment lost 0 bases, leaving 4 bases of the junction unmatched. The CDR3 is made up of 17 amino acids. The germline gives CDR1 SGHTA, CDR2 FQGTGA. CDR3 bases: TGTGCCAGCAGCTTAACGGGAGGGACTAGCGCCTACAATGAGCAGTTCTTC. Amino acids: CASSLTGGTSAYNEQFF.

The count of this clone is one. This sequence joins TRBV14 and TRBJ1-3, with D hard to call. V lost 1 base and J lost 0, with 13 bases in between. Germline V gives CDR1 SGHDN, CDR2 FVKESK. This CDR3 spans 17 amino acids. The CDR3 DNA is TGTGCCAGCAGCCAAGGAGGGAGGGTTACCTCTGGAAACACCATATATTTT. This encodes CASSQGGRVTSGNTIYF.

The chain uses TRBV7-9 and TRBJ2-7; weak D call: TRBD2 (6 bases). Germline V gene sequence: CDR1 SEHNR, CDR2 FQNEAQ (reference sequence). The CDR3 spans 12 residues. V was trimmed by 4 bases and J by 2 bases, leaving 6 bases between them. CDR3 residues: CASSSGAYEQYF. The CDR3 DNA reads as TGTGCCAGCAGCTCGGGGGCCTACGAGCAGTACTTC.

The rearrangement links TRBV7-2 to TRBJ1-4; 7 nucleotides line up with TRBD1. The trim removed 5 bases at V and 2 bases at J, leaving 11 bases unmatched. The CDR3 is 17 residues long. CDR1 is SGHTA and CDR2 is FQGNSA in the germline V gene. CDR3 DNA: TGTGCCAGCAGCCCGGCCAGGGTGGGACAGACTAATGAAAAACTGTTTTTT. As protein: CASSPARVGQTNEKLFF.

The CDR3 region is CASSYQGEYTGELFF. The CDR3, as DNA: TGTGCCAGCAGTTACCAGGGGGAATACACCGGGGAGCTGTTTTTT. The V and J genes are TRBV6-6 and TRBJ2-2, with 7 bases that match TRBD1. The CDR3 consists of 15 residues. V lost 2 bases to trimming and J lost 3 bases; unmatched junction nucleotides: 3. Germline V gene lookup returns CDR1 MNHNY and CDR2 SVGAGI (reference sequence).

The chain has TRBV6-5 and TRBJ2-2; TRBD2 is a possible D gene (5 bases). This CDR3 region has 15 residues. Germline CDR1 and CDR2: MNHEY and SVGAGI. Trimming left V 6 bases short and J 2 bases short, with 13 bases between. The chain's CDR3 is CASSNGNLNTGELFF. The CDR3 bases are TGTGCCAGCAGCAACGGGAACCTCAACACCGGGGAGCTGTTTTTT.

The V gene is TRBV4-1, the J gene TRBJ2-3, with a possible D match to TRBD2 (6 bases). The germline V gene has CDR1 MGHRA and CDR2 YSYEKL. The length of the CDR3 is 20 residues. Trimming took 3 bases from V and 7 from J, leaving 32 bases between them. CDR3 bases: TGCGCCAGCAGCCACGATCTAGTGGGTGGAGCGGGCGCTTGGGCGTATACGCAGTATTTT. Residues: CASSHDLVGGAGAWAYTQYF.

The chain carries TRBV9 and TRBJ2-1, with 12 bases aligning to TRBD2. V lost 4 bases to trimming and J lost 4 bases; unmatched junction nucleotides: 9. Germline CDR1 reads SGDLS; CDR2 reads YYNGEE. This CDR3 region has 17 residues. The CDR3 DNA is TGTGCCAGCAGCACCTCTAGCGGGGGGGCAGGATACAATGAGCAGTTCTTC. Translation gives CASSTSSGGAGYNEQFF.

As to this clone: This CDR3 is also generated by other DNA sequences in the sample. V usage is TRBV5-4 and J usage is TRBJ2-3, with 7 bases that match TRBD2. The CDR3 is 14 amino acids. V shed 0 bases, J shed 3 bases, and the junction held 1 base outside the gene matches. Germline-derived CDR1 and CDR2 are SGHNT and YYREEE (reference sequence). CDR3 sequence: CASSLAGGTDTQYF. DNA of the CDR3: TGTGCCAGCAGCTTGGCGGGGGGAACAGATACGCAGTATTTT.

CDR3 residues: CAWGGTGEDEQYF. The CDR3 DNA is TGTGCCTGGGGAGGGACAGGGGAAGACGAGCAGTACTTC. V and J are TRBV30 and TRBJ2-7; 10 bases fit TRBD1. The CDR3 is made up of 13 amino acids. Trimming took 5 bases from V and 5 from J; bases not matched to a gene: 6. Germline-derived CDR1 and CDR2 are GTSNPN and SVGIG (reference sequence).

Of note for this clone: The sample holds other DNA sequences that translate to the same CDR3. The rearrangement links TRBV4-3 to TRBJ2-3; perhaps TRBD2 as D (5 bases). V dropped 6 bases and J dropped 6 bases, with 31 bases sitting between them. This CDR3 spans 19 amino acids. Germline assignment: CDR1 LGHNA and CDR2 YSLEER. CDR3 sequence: CASRPRLGSGFLSTDTQYF. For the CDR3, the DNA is TGCGCCAGCAGACCCCGTTTAGGGAGTGGTTTTTTGAGTACGGATACGCAGTATTTT.

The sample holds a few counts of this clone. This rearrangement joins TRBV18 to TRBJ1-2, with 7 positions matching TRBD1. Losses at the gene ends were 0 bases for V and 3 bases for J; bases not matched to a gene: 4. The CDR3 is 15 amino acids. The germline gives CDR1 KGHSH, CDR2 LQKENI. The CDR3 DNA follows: TGTGCCAGCTCACCACCGACAGGGACCTACTATGGCTACACCTTC. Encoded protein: CASSPPTGTYYGYTF.

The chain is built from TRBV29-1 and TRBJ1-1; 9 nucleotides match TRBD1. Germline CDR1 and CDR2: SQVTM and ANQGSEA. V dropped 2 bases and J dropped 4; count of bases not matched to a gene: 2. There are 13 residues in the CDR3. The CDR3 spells CSVELDRGTEAFF. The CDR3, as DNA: TGCAGCGTTGAACTGGACAGGGGCACTGAAGCTTTCTTT.

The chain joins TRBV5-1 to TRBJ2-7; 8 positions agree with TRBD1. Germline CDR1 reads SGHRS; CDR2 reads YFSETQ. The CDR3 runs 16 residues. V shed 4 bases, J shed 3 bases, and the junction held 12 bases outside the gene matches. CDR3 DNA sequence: TGCGCCAGCAGCCCCTTGACACAGGGGGTAGTCTACGAGCAGTACTTC. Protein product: CASSPLTQGVVYEQYF.

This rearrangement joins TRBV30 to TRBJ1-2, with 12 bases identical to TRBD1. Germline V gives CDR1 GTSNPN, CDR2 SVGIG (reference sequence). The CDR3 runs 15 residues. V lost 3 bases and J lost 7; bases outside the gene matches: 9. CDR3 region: CAWRGPGQGAGGYTF. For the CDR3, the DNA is TGTGCCTGGAGAGGTCCGGGACAGGGGGCGGGTGGCTACACCTTC.

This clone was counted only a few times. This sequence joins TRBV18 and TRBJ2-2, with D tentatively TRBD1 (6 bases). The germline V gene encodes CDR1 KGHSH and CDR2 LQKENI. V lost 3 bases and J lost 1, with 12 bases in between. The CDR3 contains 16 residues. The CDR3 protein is CASSPLTTGNTGELFF. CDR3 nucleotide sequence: TGTGCCAGCTCACCTCTGACGACAGGGAACACCGGGGAGCTGTTTTTT.

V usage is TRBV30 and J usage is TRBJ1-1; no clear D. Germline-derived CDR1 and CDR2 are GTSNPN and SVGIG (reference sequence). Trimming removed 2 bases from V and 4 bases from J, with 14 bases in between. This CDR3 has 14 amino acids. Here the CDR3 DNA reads TGTGCCTGGAGTTTGTCCGCGGAGGGCACTGAAGCTTTCTTT. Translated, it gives CAWSLSAEGTEAFF.

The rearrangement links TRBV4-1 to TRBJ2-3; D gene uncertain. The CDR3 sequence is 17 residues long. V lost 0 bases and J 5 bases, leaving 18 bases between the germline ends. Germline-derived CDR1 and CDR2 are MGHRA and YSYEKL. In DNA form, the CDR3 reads TGCGCCAGCAGCCAAGATTTTAGCCACCCCCTCGGAGATACGCAGTATTTT. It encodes CASSQDFSHPLGDTQYF.

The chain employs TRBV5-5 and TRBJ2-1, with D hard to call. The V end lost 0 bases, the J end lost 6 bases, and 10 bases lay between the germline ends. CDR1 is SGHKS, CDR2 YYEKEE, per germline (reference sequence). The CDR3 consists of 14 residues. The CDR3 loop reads CASSLARVGNEQFF. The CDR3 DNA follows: TGTGCCAGCAGCTTGGCCCGGGTCGGCAATGAGCAGTTCTTC.

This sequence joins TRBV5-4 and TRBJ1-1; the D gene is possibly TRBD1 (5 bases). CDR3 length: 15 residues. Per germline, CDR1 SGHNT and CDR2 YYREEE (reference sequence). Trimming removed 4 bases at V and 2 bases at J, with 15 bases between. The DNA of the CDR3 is TGTGCCAGCAGCCCTCTGGGGGGTGCAAACACTGAAGCTTTCTTT. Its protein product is CASSPLGGANTEAFF. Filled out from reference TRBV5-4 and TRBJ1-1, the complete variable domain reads ETGVTQSPTHLIKTRGQQVTLRCSSQSGHNTVSWYQQALGQGPQFIFQYYREEENGRGNFPPRFSGLQFPNYSSELNVNALELDDSALYLCASSPLGGANTEAFFGQGTRLTVV.